A single sample is the source of the 9 T cell receptor beta chains below, sequenced in a study of blood T cell repertoires in COVID-19. Method: immunoSEQ multiplex PCR; TCRdb's copy keeps in-frame clones and lacks some. The sample lists some 200,000 clones; 80% to 85% were seen once. Sequenced input: PBMCs or T cells enriched from blood (not recorded which). These receptors were obtained from a woman between 50 and 59 years old with acute COVID-19.

The rearrangement links TRBV7-2 to TRBJ2-3; weak D call: TRBD1 (6 bases). V gave up 4 bases and J gave up 2 bases, with 19 bases separating them. The germline V gene has CDR1 SGHTA and CDR2 FQGNSA. The CDR3 is made up of 17 amino acids. CDR3 protein: CASSSMTGTPITDTQYF. The CDR3 DNA sequence: TGTGCCAGCAGCTCGATGACTGGGACACCAATCACAGATACGCAGTATTTT.

V usage is TRBV4-1 and J usage is TRBJ1-6; 7 positions match TRBD1. Germline V lookup: CDR1 MGHRA, CDR2 YSYEKL. V gave up 0 bases and J gave up 0 bases; unmatched junction bases: 5. The CDR3 contains 18 residues. The CDR3 loop is CASSQDRGQSSYNSPLHF. CDR3 DNA sequence: TGCGCCAGCAGCCAAGATAGGGGACAGAGCTCCTATAATTCACCCCTCCACTTT.

The rearrangement uses TRBV7-2 and TRBJ2-5; no definite D call. This CDR3 region has 13 residues. V gave up 2 bases and J gave up 5 bases, with 9 bases separating them. Per germline, CDR1 SGHTA and CDR2 FQGNSA. This CDR3 reads CASSLNPGETQYF. The CDR3 DNA sequence: TGTGCCAGCAGCTTAAATCCGGGTGAGACCCAGTACTTC. The full variable domain, rest sourced from reference TRBV7-2 and TRBJ2-5, is GAGVSQSPSNKVTEKGKDVELRCDPISGHTALYWYRQSLGQGLEFLIYFQGNSAPDKSGLPSDRFSAERTGGSVSTLTIQRTQQEDSAVYLCASSLNPGETQYFGPGTRLLVL.

V usage is TRBV6-2 or TRBV6-3 and J usage is TRBJ2-7; tentative D call: TRBD2 (5 bases). Germline V CDR1 and CDR2: MNHEY, SVGEGT. V dropped 4 bases and J dropped 0 bases, with 13 bases sitting between them. The CDR3 has 15 amino acids. In nucleotides, the CDR3 is TGTGCCAGCAGTTCCGGGGTACGGAGCTCCTACGAGCAGTACTTC. It encodes CASSSGVRSSYEQYF.

This sequence joins TRBV25-1 and TRBJ1-6, with 10 bases aligning to TRBD1. The CDR3 loop spans 14 amino acids. Losses at the gene ends were 8 bases for V and 8 bases for J; bases not matched to a gene: 6. The germline V gene encodes CDR1 MGHDK and CDR2 SYGVNS. The CDR3 DNA is TGTGCCAGCGCCAAGACAGGGGGCGATTCACCCCTCCACTTT. Amino acid sequence: CASAKTGGDSPLHF.

The gene calls are TRBV7-8 and TRBJ2-5; 9 nucleotides agree with TRBD1. Trimming removed 2 bases from V and 4 bases from J; junction bases left unmatched: 2. In germline, CDR1 is SGHVS, CDR2 FQNEAQ. The CDR3 is made up of 14 amino acids. DNA of the CDR3: TGTGCCAGCAGCTTAAACAGGGGGCGAGAGACCCAGTACTTC. It is translated as CASSLNRGRETQYF.

The chain employs TRBV5-1 and TRBJ2-5; TRBD2 matches at 16 bases. The CDR3 has 18 amino acids. V lost 0 bases, J lost 5 bases, and 7 bases stayed unmatched. Germline V gene data show CDR1 as SGHRS and CDR2 as YFSETQ. CDR3 nucleotide sequence: TGCGCCAGCAGCTTGGAAGGGACTAGCGGGGGGGCCGGGGAGACCCAGTACTTC. It yields the protein CASSLEGTSGGAGETQYF.

This chain connects TRBV9 to TRBJ1-2; 9 bases are shared with TRBD1. CDR3 length equals 13 residues. V shed 3 bases, J shed 7 bases, and the junction held 4 bases outside the gene matches. Germline V lookup: CDR1 SGDLS, CDR2 YYNGEE. The CDR3 here is CASSAQGAAGYTF. The CDR3 DNA reads TGTGCCAGCAGCGCACAGGGGGCCGCTGGCTACACCTTC.

Remarks on this clone: A junction boundary mismatches the germline segment, possibly from a read error. CDR3 residues: CASSLAGQDF. CDR3 DNA: TGTGCCAGCAGCTTAGCCGGACAAGACTTT. V gene TRBV5-8 combines with J gene TRBJ1-3, with a tentative D call TRBD1 (5 bases). In germline, CDR1 is SGHTS, CDR2 YDEGEE. The CDR3 is made up of 10 amino acids.